This T cell receptor beta chain stems from a study of T cells in Graves' hyperthyroidism and ophthalmopathy (dated by TCRdb to between 2018 and 2021). About the full investigation: Peripheral blood samples were taken at initial diagnosis, before any treatment was given. A discovery cohort of approximately 100 patients, 43 with Graves' ophthalmopathy and 55 to 60 with stable Graves' hyperthyroidism, was used to find distinguishing TCR V-J signatures. Whether ophthalmopathy could be predicted prospectively was tested in an independent validation cohort made up of approximately 19 hyperthyroidism patients plus 17 patients who later progressed to ophthalmopathy. The roughly 100 discovery patients were randomly divided into training and test sets at a 7:3 ratio. The study also compared thyroid tissue and blood T-cell repertoires from a handful of Graves' hyperthyroidism patients. Following sampling, methimazole starting at 30 mg daily was given to hyperthyroidism patients, and high-dose intravenous methylprednisolone was given to ophthalmopathy patients. TCR Vbeta CDR3 sequencing of roughly 140 peripheral blood samples (roughly 41 ophthalmopathy, roughly 72 hyperthyroidism and about 17 progressor patients) is reported in the paper.

General study outcomes and caveats: A 13 V-J signature model separated ophthalmopathy from stable hyperthyroidism, with 87.88% sensitivity and about 81% specificity in cross-validation and 80%/75% in testing. Blood samples also contained most of the expanded thyroid clonotypes (frequency above 0.001), which suggests that blood repertoires may reflect thyroid immune responses. Sample size was not statistically predetermined, and investigators were not blinded to group allocation. In validation, the model predicted progression to ophthalmopathy with over 60% sensitivity and about 72% specificity, a median of 6.5 months before onset.

Stable Graves' hyperthyroidism was defined as no progression to ophthalmopathy during 18 months of follow-up. Hyperthyroidism patients were newly diagnosed, had a disease duration of under 2 months, and were aged 18 to 65 years. Patients with uncontrolled infections, other autoimmune diseases, pregnancy or lactation were excluded. Clinical symptoms, serum thyroxine and TRAb, thyroid ultrasound, and orbital computed tomography formed the basis for the diagnoses. PBMCs were separated from roughly 10 ml of fresh peripheral blood using Ficoll-Paque density gradient centrifugation. Total RNA was extracted using Trizol reagent, and RNA quality was assessed on an Agilent 2100 Bioanalyzer. CDR1 and CDR2, looked up from the germline V gene, are SGHRS and YFSETQ. Trimmed from V: 7 bases; trimmed from J: 5 bases; junction bases lacking a gene match: 9. The CDR3 spans 14 residues, from the cysteine through the phenylalanine. Only the CDR3 DNA is retained, 42 bases long and in frame from the first base.

Points on this clonotype: What this receptor recognizes is not known. Base qualities are not at hand, and no much larger clone is one base apart.

TCR beta CDR3 regions were amplified from RNA transcripts. For the first round of RT-PCR on the TCR CDR3, the HTBI primer set was used together with the Qiagen OneStep RT-PCR kit. Libraries were constructed in a second round of multiplex PCR, after which size selection and purification were carried out. Sequencing of the libraries was done on an Illumina HiSeq2000 using paired-end 100 bp reads. The authors processed their data as follows. SOAPnuke was used to process the raw data, removing reads that contained adapters or uncalled bases, had a mean Phred below 15, or lacked an exact match to the constant primer or identifier. High-quality paired reads were merged with COPE v1.2.5, and unique nucleotide sequences were defined as clonotypes. Clonotypes were aligned to IMGT TRBV, TRBD and TRBJ reference segments using MiTCR v1.1. Analysis was restricted to V-J combinations with a frequency above 0.0001, which covered roughly 99% of repertoires. The TCS score was defined as the ratio of F50 (clonal expansion) to E x V (chaos), calculated using BLOSUM62-based TCRdist between CDR3 peptides within each V-J. Welch's t-statistics and random forest reduced roughly 540 V-J features to about 13, which were used in a naive Bayes classifier (R e1071). In-frame beta chains were kept once TCRdb had trimmed the public reads at Q25 with fastp and called clones with MiXCR. One record per CDR3 amino acid sequence lists the most common genes and DNA. These V and J calls originate from TCRdb's pipeline instead of the authors' own analysis. The sample table holds about 480,000 distinct CDR3 sequences, of which approximately 15% were seen once. The ten largest account for 17% of the sample.

The source material was blood. The sequence derives from a woman under 30 with Graves' hyperthyroidism. The sequence is built from TRBV5-1 and TRBJ2-5; 9 bases in the middle match TRBD2. The CDR3 sequence is CASAAGGPGETQYF. Here is the DNA: TGCGCCAGCGCGGCGGGAGGGCCAGGGGAGACCCAGTACTTC.